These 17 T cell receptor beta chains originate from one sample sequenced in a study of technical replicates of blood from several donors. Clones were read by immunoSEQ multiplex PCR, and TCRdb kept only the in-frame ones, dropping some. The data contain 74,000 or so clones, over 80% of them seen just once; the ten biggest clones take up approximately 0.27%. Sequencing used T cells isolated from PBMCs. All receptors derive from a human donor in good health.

The CDR3 region is CASSAGTGNQPQHF. CDR3 coding DNA: TGTGCCAGCAGCGCAGGGACAGGGAACCAGCCCCAGCATTTT. This chain joins TRBV7-9 and TRBJ1-5, with 9 bases identical to TRBD1. V shed 5 bases and J 7 bases; nucleotides not matched to a gene: 6. Per germline, CDR1 SEHNR and CDR2 FQNEAQ (reference sequence). The CDR3 runs to 14 residues.

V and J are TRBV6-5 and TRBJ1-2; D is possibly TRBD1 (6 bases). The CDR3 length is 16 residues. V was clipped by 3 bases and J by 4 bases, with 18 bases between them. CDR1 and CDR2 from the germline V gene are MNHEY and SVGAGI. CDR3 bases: TGTGCCAGCAGTTATCAACCTCAGGGGCAGGTCTATGGCTACACCTTC. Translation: CASSYQPQGQVYGYTF.

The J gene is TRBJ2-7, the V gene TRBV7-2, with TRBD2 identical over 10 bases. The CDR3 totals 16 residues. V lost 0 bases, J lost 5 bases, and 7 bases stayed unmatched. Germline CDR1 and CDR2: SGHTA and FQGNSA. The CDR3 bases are TGTGCCAGCAGCTTAGCGCCGGGACTAGCGATTGACGAGCAGTACTTC. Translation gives CASSLAPGLAIDEQYF.

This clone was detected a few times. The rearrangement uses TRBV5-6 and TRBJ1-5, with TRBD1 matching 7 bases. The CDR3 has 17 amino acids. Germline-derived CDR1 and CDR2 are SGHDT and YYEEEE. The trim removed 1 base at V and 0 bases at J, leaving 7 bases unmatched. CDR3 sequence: CASSLTPGTDSNQPQHF. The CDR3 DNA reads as TGTGCCAGCAGCTTGACTCCCGGGACAGATAGCAATCAGCCCCAGCATTTT.

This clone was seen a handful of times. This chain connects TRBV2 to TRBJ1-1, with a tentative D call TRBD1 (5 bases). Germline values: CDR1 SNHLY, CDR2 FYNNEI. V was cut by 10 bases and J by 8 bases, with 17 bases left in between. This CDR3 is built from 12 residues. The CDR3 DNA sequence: TGTGCCACCCTCGCGGGGGTGGGAGAAGCTTTCTTT. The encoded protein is CATLAGVGEAFF.

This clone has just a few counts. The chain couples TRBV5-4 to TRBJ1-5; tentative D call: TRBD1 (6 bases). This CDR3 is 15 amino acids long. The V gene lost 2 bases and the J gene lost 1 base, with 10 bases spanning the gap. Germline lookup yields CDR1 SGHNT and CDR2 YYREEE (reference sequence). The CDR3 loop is CASSFGGASNQPQHF. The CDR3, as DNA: TGTGCCAGCAGCTTTGGGGGGGCGAGCAATCAGCCCCAGCATTTT.

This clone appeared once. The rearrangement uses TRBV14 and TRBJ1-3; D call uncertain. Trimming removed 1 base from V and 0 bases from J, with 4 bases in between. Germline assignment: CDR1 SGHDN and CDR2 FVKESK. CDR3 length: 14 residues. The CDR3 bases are TGTGCCAGCAGCCAAGCCATCTCTGGAAACACCATATATTTT. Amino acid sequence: CASSQAISGNTIYF.

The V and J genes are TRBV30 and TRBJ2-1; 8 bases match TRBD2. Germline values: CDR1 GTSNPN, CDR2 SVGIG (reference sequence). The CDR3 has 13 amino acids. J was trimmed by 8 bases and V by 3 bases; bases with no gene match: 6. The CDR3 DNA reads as TGTGCCTGGAGCGGGGGGGCATCCCATGAGCAGTTCTTC. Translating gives CAWSGGASHEQFF.

CDR3 loop: CAWSVLGSFEVQYF. The CDR3 DNA is TGTGCCTGGAGTGTACTCGGGTCTTTCGAGGTGCAGTACTTC. V usage is TRBV30 and J usage is TRBJ2-7; D not certain. Germline V CDR1 and CDR2: GTSNPN, SVGIG (reference sequence). The V gene lost 0 bases and the J gene lost 9 bases, with 18 bases spanning the gap. The CDR3 covers 14 residues.

The CDR3 reads CASSLDGVGTEAFF. The DNA of the CDR3 is TGTGCCAGCAGCCTCGACGGGGTTGGCACTGAAGCTTTCTTT. The chain couples TRBV7-9 to TRBJ1-1; D call uncertain. V was trimmed by 5 bases and J by 4 bases, leaving 14 bases between them. CDR1 SEHNR and CDR2 FQNEAQ come from the germline V gene (reference sequence). CDR3 length: 14 amino acids.

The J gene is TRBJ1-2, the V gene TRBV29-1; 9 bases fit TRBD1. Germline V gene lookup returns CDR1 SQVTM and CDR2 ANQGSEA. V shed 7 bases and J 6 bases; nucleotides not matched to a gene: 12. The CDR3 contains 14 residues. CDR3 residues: CSGGPSGTGNGYTF. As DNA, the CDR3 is TGCAGCGGTGGACCAAGTGGGACAGGGAATGGCTACACCTTC.

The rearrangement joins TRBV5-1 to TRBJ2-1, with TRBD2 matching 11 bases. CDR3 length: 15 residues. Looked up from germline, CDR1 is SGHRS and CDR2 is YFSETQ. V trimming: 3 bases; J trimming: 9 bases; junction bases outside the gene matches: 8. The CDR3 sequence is CASSSTSGNRGEQFF. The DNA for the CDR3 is TGCGCCAGCAGCTCGACTAGCGGGAATCGGGGTGAGCAGTTCTTC.

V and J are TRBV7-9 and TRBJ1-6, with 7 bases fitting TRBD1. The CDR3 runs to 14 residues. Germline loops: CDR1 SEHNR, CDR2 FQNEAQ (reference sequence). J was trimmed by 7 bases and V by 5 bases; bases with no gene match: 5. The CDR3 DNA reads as TGTGCCAGCAGCCCACAGGGGAGGAATTCACCCCTCCACTTT. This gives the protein CASSPQGRNSPLHF.

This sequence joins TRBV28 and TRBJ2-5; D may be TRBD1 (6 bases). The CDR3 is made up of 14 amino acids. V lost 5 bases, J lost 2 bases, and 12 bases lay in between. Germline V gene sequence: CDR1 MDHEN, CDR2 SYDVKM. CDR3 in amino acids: CASSLYRVQETQYF. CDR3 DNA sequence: TGTGCCAGCAGTCTGTACAGGGTACAAGAGACCCAGTACTTC.

CDR3 nucleotides: TGTGCCAGCATAGGGGGCTGGATCTCTGGGGCCAACGTCCTGACTTTC. This sequence encodes CASIGGWISGANVLTF. This chain connects TRBV28 to TRBJ2-6; TRBD1 aligns across 7 bases. V shed 7 bases, J shed 0 bases, and the junction held 6 bases outside the gene matches. CDR3 size: 16 residues. The germline V gene encodes CDR1 MDHEN and CDR2 SYDVKM.

CDR3 amino acids: CASNTYRVLNYGYTF. CDR3 coding DNA: TGTGCCAGCAACACGTACAGGGTCCTAAACTATGGCTACACCTTC. The chain has TRBV5-6 and TRBJ1-2; the D gene is possibly TRBD1 (6 bases). Germline loops: CDR1 SGHDT, CDR2 YYEEEE. Between the trimmed V and J ends, which lost 6 bases and 2 bases, there was a span of 17 bases. This CDR3 is built from 15 residues.

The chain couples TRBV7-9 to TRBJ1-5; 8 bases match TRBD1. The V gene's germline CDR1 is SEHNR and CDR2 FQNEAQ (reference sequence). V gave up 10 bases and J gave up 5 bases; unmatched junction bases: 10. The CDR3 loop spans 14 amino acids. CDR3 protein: CAINLGTGDQPQHF. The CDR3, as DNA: TGTGCCATCAATCTAGGGACAGGCGATCAGCCCCAGCATTTT.